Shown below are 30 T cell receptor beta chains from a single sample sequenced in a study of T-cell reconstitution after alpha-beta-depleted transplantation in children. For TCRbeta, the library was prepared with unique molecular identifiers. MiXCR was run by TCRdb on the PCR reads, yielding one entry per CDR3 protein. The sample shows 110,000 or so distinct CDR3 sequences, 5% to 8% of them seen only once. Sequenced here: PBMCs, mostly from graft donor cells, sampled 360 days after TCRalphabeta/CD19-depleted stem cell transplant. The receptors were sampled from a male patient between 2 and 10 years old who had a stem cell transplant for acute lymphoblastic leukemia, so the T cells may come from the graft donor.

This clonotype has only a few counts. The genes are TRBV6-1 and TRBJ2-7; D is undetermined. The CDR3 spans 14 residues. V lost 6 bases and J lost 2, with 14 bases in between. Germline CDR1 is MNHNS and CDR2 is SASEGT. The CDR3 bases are TGTGCCAGCAGCCTCGAGACTTCTCCCTACGAGCAGTACTTC. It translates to CASSLETSPYEQYF.

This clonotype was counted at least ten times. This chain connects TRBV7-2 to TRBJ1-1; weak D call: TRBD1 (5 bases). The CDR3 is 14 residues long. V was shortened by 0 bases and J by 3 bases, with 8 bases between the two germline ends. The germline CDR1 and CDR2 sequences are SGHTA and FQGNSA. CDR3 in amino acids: CASSLAPGYTEAFF. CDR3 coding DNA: TGTGCCAGCAGCTTAGCACCAGGGTACACTGAAGCTTTCTTT.

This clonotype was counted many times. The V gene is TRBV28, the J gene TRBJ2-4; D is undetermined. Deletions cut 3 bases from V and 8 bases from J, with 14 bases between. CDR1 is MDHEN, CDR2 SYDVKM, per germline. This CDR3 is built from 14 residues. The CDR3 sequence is CASSFVPGVDIQYF. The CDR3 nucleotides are TGTGCCAGCAGTTTTGTCCCTGGTGTAGACATTCAGTACTTC.

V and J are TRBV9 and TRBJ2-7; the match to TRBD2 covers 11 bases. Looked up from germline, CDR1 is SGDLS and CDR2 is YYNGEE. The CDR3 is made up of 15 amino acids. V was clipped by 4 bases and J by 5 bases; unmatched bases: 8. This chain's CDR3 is CASSPRLAGRNEQYF. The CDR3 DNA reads TGTGCCAGCAGCCCCCGACTAGCGGGGCGGAACGAGCAGTACTTC.

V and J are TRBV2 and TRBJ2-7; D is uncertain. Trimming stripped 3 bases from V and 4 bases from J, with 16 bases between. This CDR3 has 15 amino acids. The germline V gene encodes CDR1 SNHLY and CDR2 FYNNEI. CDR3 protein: CASSDPLPHSYEQYF. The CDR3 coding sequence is TGTGCCAGCAGTGACCCCCTCCCACACAGTTACGAGCAGTACTTC.

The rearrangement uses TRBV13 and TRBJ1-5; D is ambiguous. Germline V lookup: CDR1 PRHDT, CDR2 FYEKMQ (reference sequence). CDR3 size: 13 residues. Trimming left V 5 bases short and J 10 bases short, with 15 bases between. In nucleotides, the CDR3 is TGTGCCAGCAGCCCTGCTAGGCAAGTACCCCAGCATTTT. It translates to CASSPARQVPQHF.

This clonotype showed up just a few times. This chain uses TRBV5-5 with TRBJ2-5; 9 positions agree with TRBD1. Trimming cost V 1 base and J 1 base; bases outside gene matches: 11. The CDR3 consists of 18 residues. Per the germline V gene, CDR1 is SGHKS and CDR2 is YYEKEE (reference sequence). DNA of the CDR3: TGTGCCAGCAGCTTGCATGTCACAGGGGGCTGGGGCCAAGAGACCCAGTACTTC. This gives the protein CASSLHVTGGWGQETQYF.

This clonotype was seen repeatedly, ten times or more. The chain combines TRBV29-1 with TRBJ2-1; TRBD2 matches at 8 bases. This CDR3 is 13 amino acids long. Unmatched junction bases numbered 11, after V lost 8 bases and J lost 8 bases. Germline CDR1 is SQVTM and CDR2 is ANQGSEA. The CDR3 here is CSCSGIRGDEQFF. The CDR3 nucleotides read TGCAGCTGTAGCGGGATTAGGGGAGATGAGCAGTTCTTC.

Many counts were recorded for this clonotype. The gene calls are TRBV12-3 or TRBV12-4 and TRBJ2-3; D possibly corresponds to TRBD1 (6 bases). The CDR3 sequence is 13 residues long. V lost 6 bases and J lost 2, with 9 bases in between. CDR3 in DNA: TGTGCCAGCAGGGGACACCTCACAGATACGCAGTATTTT. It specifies CASRGHLTDTQYF.

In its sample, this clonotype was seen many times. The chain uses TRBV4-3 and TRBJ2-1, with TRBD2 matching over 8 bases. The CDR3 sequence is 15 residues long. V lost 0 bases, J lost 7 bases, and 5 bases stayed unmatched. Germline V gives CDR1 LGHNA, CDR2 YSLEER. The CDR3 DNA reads TGCGCCAGCAGCCAAGAGAGCGGGAGAGTTAATGAGCAGTTCTTC. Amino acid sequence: CASSQESGRVNEQFF.

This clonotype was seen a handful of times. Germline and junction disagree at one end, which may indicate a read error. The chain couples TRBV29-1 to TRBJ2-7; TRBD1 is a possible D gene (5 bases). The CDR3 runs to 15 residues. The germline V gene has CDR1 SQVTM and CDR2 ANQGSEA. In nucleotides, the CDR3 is TGCAGCGTCGAAGGACCGGGCAGGGTAGGGTACGAGCAGTACTTC. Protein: CSVEGPGRVGYEQYF.

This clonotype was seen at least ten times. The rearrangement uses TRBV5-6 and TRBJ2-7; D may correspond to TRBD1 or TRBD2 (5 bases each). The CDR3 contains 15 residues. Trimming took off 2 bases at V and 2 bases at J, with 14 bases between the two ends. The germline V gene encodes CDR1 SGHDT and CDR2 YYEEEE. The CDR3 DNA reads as TGTGCCAGCAGCTTTCGTGTCCAGGGACCCTACGAGCAGTACTTC. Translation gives CASSFRVQGPYEQYF.

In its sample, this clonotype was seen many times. The CDR3 DNA reads as TGCGCCAGCAGCTTGGCCGGGACCTACGAGCAGTACTTC. It translates to CASSLAGTYEQYF. J is TRBJ2-7 and V is TRBV5-1; D is perhaps TRBD2 (5 bases). Trimming cost V 0 bases and J 2 bases, with 6 bases left between them. Germline values: CDR1 SGHRS, CDR2 YFSETQ. The CDR3 is made up of 13 amino acids.

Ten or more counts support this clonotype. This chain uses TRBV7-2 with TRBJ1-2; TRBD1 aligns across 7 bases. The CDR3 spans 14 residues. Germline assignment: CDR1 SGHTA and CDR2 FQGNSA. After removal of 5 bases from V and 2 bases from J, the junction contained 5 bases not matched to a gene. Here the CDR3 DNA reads TGTGCCAGCAGCCCTGACAGGGAGAACTATGGCTACACCTTC. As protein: CASSPDRENYGYTF.

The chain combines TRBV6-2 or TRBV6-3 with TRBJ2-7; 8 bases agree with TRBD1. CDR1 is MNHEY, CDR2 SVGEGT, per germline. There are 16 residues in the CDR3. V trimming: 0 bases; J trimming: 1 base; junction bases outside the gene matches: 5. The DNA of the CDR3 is TGTGCCAGCAGTTACTCCCGGGACAGGTCGTCCTACGAGCAGTACTTC. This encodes CASSYSRDRSSYEQYF.

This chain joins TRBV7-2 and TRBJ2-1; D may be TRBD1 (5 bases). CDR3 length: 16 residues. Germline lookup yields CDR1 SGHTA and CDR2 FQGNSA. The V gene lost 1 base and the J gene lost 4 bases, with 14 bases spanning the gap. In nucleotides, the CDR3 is TGTGCCAGCAGCTTAGAAACCAGGGTAGGGTACAATGAGCAGTTCTTC. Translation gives CASSLETRVGYNEQFF.

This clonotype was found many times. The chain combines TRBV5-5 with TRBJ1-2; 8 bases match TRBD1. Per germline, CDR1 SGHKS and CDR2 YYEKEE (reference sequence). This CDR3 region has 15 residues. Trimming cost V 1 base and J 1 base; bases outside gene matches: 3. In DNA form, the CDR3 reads TGTGCCAGCAGCTTGTACGGACAGGGTAACTATGGCTACACCTTC. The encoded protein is CASSLYGQGNYGYTF.

For the CDR3, the DNA is TGTGCCAGCAGTGAAGGGGGACCTTCTGAGGGAGATACGCAGTATTTT. This gives the protein CASSEGGPSEGDTQYF. V is TRBV2 and J is TRBJ2-3; the D call may be TRBD1 or TRBD2 (5 bases each). Germline CDR1 reads SNHLY; CDR2 reads FYNNEI. V was pared by 1 base and J by 5 bases, with 16 bases between. The CDR3 loop spans 16 amino acids.

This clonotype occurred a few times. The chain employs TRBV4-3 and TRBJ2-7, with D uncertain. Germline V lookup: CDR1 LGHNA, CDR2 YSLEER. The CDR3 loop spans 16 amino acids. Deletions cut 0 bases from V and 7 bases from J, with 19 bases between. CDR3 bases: TGCGCCAGCAGCCAAGATCCGCGCAGCCGCCCTAATGAGCAGTACTTC. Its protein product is CASSQDPRSRPNEQYF.

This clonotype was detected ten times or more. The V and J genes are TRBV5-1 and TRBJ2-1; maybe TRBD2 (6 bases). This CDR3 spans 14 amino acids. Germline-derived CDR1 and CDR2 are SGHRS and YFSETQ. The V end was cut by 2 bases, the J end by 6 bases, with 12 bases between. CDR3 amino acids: CASSFGGVGNEQFF. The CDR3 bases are TGCGCCAGCAGCTTCGGGGGAGTGGGCAATGAGCAGTTCTTC.

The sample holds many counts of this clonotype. The CDR3 loop is CASSPRTAALYYEQYF. CDR3 in DNA: TGTGCCAGCAGCCCCAGGACAGCAGCCCTTTATTACGAGCAGTACTTC. The chain is built from TRBV9 and TRBJ2-7; possibly TRBD1 for D (6 bases). CDR3 length: 16 amino acids. V was trimmed by 4 bases and J by 4 bases, leaving 21 bases between them. CDR1 and CDR2 from the germline V gene are SGDLS and YYNGEE.

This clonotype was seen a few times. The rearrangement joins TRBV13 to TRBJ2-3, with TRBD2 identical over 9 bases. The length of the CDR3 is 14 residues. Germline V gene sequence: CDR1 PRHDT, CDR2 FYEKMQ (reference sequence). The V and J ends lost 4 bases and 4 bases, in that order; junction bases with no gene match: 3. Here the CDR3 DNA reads TGTGCCAGCAGCTCCTTAGCGGGAGCAGATACGCAGTATTTT. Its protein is CASSSLAGADTQYF.

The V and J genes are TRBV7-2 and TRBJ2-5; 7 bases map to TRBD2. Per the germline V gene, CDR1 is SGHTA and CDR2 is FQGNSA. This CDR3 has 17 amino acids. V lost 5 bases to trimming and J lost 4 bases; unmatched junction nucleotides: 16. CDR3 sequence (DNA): TGTGCCAGCAGCCTCCTTGGGGGAGCGGGACCTAGAGAGACCCAGTACTTC. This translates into CASSLLGGAGPRETQYF.

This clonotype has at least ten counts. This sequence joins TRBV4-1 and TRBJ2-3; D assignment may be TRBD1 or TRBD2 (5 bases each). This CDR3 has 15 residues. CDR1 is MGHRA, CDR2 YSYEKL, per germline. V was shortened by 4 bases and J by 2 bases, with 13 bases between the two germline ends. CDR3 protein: CASSPQRGPTDTQYF. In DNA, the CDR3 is TGCGCCAGCAGCCCTCAACGGGGACCCACAGATACGCAGTATTTT.

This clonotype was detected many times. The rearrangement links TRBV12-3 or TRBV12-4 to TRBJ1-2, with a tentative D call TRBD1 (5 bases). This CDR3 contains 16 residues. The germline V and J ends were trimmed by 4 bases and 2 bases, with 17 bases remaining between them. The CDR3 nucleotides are TGTGCCAGCAGTTCCGGACATCCGTACCCGAACTATGGCTACACCTTC. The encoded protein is CASSSGHPYPNYGYTF.

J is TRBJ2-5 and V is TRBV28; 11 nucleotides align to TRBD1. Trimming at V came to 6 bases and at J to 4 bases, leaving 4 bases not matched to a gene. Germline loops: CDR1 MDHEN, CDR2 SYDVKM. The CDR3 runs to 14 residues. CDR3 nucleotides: TGTGCCAGCAGACGCGGGACAGGGGGAGAGACCCAGTACTTC. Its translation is CASRRGTGGETQYF.

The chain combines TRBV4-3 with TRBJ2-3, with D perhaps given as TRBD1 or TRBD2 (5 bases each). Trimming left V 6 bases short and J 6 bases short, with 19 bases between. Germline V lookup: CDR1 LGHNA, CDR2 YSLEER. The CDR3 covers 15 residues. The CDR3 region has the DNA TGCGCCAGCAGACGAGAGGGACGGCTAATGGATACGCAGTATTTT. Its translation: CASRREGRLMDTQYF.

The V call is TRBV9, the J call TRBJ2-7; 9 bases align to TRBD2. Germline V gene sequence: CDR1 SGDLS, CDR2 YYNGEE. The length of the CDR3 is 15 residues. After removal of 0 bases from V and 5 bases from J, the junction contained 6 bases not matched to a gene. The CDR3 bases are TGTGCCAGCAGCGTAGGAGGGGGACTAGCCAACGAGCAGTACTTC. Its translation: CASSVGGGLANEQYF.

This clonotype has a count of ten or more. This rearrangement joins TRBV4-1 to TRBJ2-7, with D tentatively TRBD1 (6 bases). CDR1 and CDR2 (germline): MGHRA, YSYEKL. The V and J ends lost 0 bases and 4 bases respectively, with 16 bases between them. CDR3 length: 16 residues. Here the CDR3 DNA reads TGCGCCAGCAGCCAAGATGTCATCCAGGGGCGGTACGAGCAGTACTTC. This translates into CASSQDVIQGRYEQYF.

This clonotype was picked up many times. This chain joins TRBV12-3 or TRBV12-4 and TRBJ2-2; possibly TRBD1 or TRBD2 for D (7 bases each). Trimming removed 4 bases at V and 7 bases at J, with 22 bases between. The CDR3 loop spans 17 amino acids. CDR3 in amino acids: CASSSLGRGTELGELFF. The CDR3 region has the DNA TGTGCCAGCAGTTCGCTGGGGAGGGGGACAGAGCTCGGGGAGCTGTTTTTT.